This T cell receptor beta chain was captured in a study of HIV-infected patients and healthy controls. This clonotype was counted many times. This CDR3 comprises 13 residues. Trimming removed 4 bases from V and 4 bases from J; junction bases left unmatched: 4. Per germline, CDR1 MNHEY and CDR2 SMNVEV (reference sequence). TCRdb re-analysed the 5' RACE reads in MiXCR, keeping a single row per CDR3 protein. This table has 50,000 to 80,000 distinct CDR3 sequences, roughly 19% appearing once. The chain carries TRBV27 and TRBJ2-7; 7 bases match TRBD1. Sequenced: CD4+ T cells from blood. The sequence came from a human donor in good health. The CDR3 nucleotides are TGTGCCAGCAGTTCCAGACAGGGTTACGAGCAGTACTTC. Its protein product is CASSSRQGYEQYF.